The 9 T cell receptor beta chains below were found in one sample sequenced in a study of blood T cell repertoires in COVID-19. Repertoires were generated with immunoSEQ multiplex PCR, while TCRdb's copy carries only in-frame clones and drops some. The profile shows around 240,000 clones, approximately 81% of them singletons. What was sequenced was peripheral blood. The source is a man between 40 and 49 years old with acute or convalescent COVID-19.

The chain is built from TRBV3-1 (or the pseudogene TRBV3-2) and TRBJ2-1; 7 bases are a match to TRBD1. Unmatched junction bases numbered 10, after V lost 0 bases and J lost 8 bases. CDR3 length equals 16 residues. The germline V gene encodes CDR1 LGHDT and CDR2 YNNKEL (reference sequence). The CDR3 nucleotides read TGTGCCAGCAGCCAAGATGGAGACAGGGTTGTGTATGAGCAGTTCTTC. Protein product: CASSQDGDRVVYEQFF.

This sequence joins TRBV6-2 or TRBV6-3 and TRBJ2-1; tentative D call: TRBD2 (5 bases). V lost 5 bases to trimming and J lost 0 bases, with 17 bases between them. Germline V CDR1 and CDR2: MNHEY, SVGEGT. The CDR3 runs 17 residues. The CDR3 reads CASSKPAPGSSYNEQFF. For the CDR3, the DNA is TGTGCCAGCAGTAAACCTGCCCCGGGGAGCTCCTACAATGAGCAGTTCTTC.

This chain joins TRBV30 and TRBJ2-1; maybe TRBD1 (6 bases). V was cut by 0 bases and J by 1 base, with 13 bases left in between. The CDR3 runs 16 residues. The V gene's germline CDR1 is GTSNPN and CDR2 SVGIG (reference sequence). The CDR3 region has the DNA TGTGCCTGGAGTGTACGTGGGGGCCCGTCCTACAATGAGCAGTTCTTC. It is translated as CAWSVRGGPSYNEQFF.

This clone was detected once. The chain has TRBV27 and TRBJ1-3; 9 positions match TRBD1. The CDR3 is 15 amino acids. V lost 4 bases to trimming and J lost 4 bases; unmatched junction nucleotides: 5. Germline lookup yields CDR1 MNHEY and CDR2 SMNVEV (reference sequence). In DNA form, the CDR3 reads TGTGCCAGCAGTTCCGCCGGGACAGGGGGAAACACCATATATTTT. The encoded protein is CASSSAGTGGNTIYF.

The chain couples TRBV14 to TRBJ1-6; no clear D gene. V was pared by 1 base and J by 4 bases, with 5 bases between. CDR1 and CDR2 (germline): SGHDN, FVKESK. The CDR3 has 14 residues. The CDR3 reads CASSQGVYNSPLHF. As DNA, the CDR3 is TGTGCCAGCAGCCAAGGAGTTTATAATTCACCCCTCCACTTT.

V gene TRBV7-9 combines with J gene TRBJ2-1, with 9 bases matching TRBD1. Germline lookup yields CDR1 SEHNR and CDR2 FQNEAQ (reference sequence). Unmatched junction bases numbered 8, after V lost 5 bases and J lost 6 bases. The CDR3 runs 15 residues. CDR3 DNA: TGTGCCAGCAGCCATCGGGACAGGGACCCCAATGAGCAGTTCTTC. This encodes CASSHRDRDPNEQFF.

This clone is a singleton in its sample. V and J are TRBV5-8 and TRBJ2-1; possible D gene TRBD1, 6 bases. Trimming cost V 3 bases and J 9 bases, with 10 bases left between them. This CDR3 has 12 amino acids. CDR1 SGHTS and CDR2 YDEGEE come from the germline V gene. CDR3 sequence reads: CASSSTGSEQFF. The CDR3 DNA reads as TGTGCCAGCAGCTCAACAGGGAGTGAGCAGTTCTTC.

This clone was detected only once. The rearrangement uses TRBV6-2 or TRBV6-3 and TRBJ1-2, with a possible D match to TRBD1 (5 bases). Trimming stripped 0 bases from V and 8 bases from J, with 13 bases between. Germline V gives CDR1 MNHEY, CDR2 SVGEGT. This CDR3 comprises 14 residues. The CDR3, as DNA: TGTGCCAGCAGTTACTCCCCGGACACTGGAGGCTACACCTTC. Translating gives CASSYSPDTGGYTF.

V is TRBV7-9 and J is TRBJ1-2; tentatively, D is TRBD1 (6 bases). The CDR3 is 15 residues long. The V and J ends lost 3 bases and 0 bases respectively, with 11 bases between them. Germline values: CDR1 SEHNR, CDR2 FQNEAQ (reference sequence). CDR3 nucleotide sequence: TGTGCCAGCAGCTTCCTCGACAGGCCTAACTATGGCTACACCTTC. Its translation: CASSFLDRPNYGYTF.